A selection of T cell receptor beta chains follows, all from one sample in a study of blood T cell repertoires in COVID-19. Libraries were prepared by immunoSEQ multiplex PCR; TCRdb keeps only in-frame clonotypes and omits some of them. The table shows under 60,000 clones, with roughly nine tenths occurring only once. The sample consisted of peripheral blood. Every receptor here comes from a human donor with acute or convalescent COVID-19. The donor label of this sample is uncertain. Both conserved end residues are part of each CDR3. Fields, in order: CDR3 protein, CDR3 DNA, D gene, clone size, CDR3 length, V gene, J gene. The D gene is left open where the match is weak. Where a row states a size, it is once, few, many or the class of an expanded clone; other rows omit it.

CDR3 protein: CASSPSRSYEQYF; CDR3 DNA: TGTGCCAGCAGCCCTTCTCGGTCCTACGAGCAGTACTTC; D gene: -; clone size: -; CDR3 length: 13; V gene: TRBV14; J gene: TRBJ2-7
CDR3 protein: CASSRIAGPTDTQYF; CDR3 DNA: TGTGCCAGCAGCCGTATAGCGGGGCCCACAGATACGCAGTATTTT; D gene: TRBD2; clone size: -; CDR3 length: 15; V gene: TRBV11-2; J gene: TRBJ2-3
CDR3 protein: CASSPGVSTDTQYF; CDR3 DNA: TGCGCCAGCAGCCCCGGGGTTAGCACAGATACGCAGTATTTT; D gene: -; clone size: -; CDR3 length: 14; V gene: TRBV5-1; J gene: TRBJ2-3
CDR3 protein: CASSPRPSDEQFF; CDR3 DNA: TGTGCCAGCAGTCCCAGGCCCTCCGATGAGCAGTTCTTC; D gene: -; clone size: once; CDR3 length: 13; V gene: TRBV28; J gene: TRBJ2-1
CDR3 protein: CASSLEQGPGYTF; CDR3 DNA: TGTGCCAGCAGCTTGGAACAGGGTCCTGGCTACACCTTC; D gene: -; clone size: -; CDR3 length: 13; V gene: TRBV5-4; J gene: TRBJ1-2
CDR3 protein: CASSSQRGPNSEQFF; CDR3 DNA: TGTGCCAGCAGCTCTCAAAGGGGCCCTAACAGTGAGCAGTTCTTC; D gene: -; clone size: -; CDR3 length: 15; V gene: TRBV7-3; J gene: TRBJ2-1
CDR3 protein: CASSPGTGLYEQYF; CDR3 DNA: TGTGCCAGCAGCCCCGGGACAGGGCTTTACGAGCAGTACTTC; D gene: TRBD1; clone size: -; CDR3 length: 14; V gene: TRBV5-4; J gene: TRBJ2-7
CDR3 protein: CASSPGQNNQPQHF; CDR3 DNA: TGCGCCAGCAGCCCGGGACAGAACAATCAGCCCCAGCATTTT; D gene: TRBD1; clone size: few; CDR3 length: 14; V gene: TRBV5-1; J gene: TRBJ1-5
CDR3 protein: CASSTDPPGRLAGATDTQYF; CDR3 DNA: TGTGCCAGTAGTACCGACCCCCCTGGCCGCCTAGCGGGGGCCACAGATACGCAGTATTTT; D gene: TRBD2; clone size: once; CDR3 length: 20; V gene: TRBV19; J gene: TRBJ2-3
CDR3 protein: CAISPGGLYGYTF; CDR3 DNA: TGTGCCATCTCACCCGGGGGGCTCTATGGCTACACCTTC; D gene: -; clone size: -; CDR3 length: 13; V gene: TRBV19; J gene: TRBJ1-2
CDR3 protein: CASSPRTSGYNEQFF; CDR3 DNA: TGTGCCAGCAGCCCCCGGACTAGCGGCTACAATGAGCAGTTCTTC; D gene: TRBD2; clone size: -; CDR3 length: 15; V gene: TRBV3-1/TRBV3-2; J gene: TRBJ2-1
CDR3 protein: CASSQETGINAYNEQFF; CDR3 DNA: TGTGCCAGCAGCCAAGAGACAGGAATTAACGCCTACAATGAGCAGTTCTTC; D gene: -; clone size: -; CDR3 length: 17; V gene: TRBV3-1/TRBV3-2; J gene: TRBJ2-1
CDR3 protein: CASSSTGTGVKEQYF; CDR3 DNA: TGTGCCAGCAGTTCGACCGGGACAGGGGTGAAAGAGCAGTACTTC; D gene: TRBD1; clone size: -; CDR3 length: 15; V gene: TRBV28; J gene: TRBJ2-7
CDR3 protein: CASSQGVRTDTQYF; CDR3 DNA: TGTGCCAGCAGCCAGGGGGTAAGGACAGATACGCAGTATTTT; D gene: TRBD1; clone size: -; CDR3 length: 14; V gene: TRBV7-2; J gene: TRBJ2-3
CDR3 protein: CSVAMTRGYGYTF; CDR3 DNA: TGCAGCGTTGCGATGACCCGGGGGTATGGCTACACCTTC; D gene: -; clone size: -; CDR3 length: 13; V gene: TRBV29-1; J gene: TRBJ1-2
CDR3 protein: CASSLATSVESGNTIYF; CDR3 DNA: TGTGCCAGCTCACTAGCTACCTCGGTCGAGTCTGGAAACACCATATATTTT; D gene: -; clone size: -; CDR3 length: 17; V gene: TRBV18; J gene: TRBJ1-3
CDR3 protein: CASSRRLAGVHEQYF; CDR3 DNA: TGTGCCAGCAGTAGGAGACTAGCGGGAGTACACGAGCAGTACTTC; D gene: TRBD2; clone size: -; CDR3 length: 15; V gene: TRBV28; J gene: TRBJ2-7
CDR3 protein: CASSDMGQKNQPQHF; CDR3 DNA: TGTGCCAGCAGTGACATGGGACAGAAGAATCAGCCCCAGCATTTT; D gene: TRBD1; clone size: many; CDR3 length: 15; V gene: TRBV28; J gene: TRBJ1-5
CDR3 protein: CASTTTGLAGINEQYF; CDR3 DNA: TGTGCCAGCACTACGACCGGTCTAGCGGGAATCAACGAGCAGTACTTC; D gene: TRBD2; clone size: once; CDR3 length: 16; V gene: TRBV2; J gene: TRBJ2-7
CDR3 protein: CASSLSETQYF; CDR3 DNA: TGTGCCAGCAGTTTGTCGGAGACCCAGTACTTC; D gene: -; clone size: -; CDR3 length: 11; V gene: TRBV12-3/TRBV12-4; J gene: TRBJ2-5
CDR3 protein: CASSRDRERTYEQYF; CDR3 DNA: TGTGCCAGCAGCCGGGACAGAGAGAGAACCTACGAGCAGTACTTC; D gene: TRBD1; clone size: once; CDR3 length: 15; V gene: TRBV2; J gene: TRBJ2-7
CDR3 protein: CAINPSTGGEQYF; CDR3 DNA: TGTGCCATCAACCCGTCGACAGGGGGCGAGCAGTACTTC; D gene: TRBD1; clone size: few; CDR3 length: 13; V gene: TRBV10-3; J gene: TRBJ2-7
CDR3 protein: CASSLGQGFSAFF; CDR3 DNA: TGTGCCAGCAGCTTGGGACAGGGATTTTCGGCTTTCTTT; D gene: TRBD1; clone size: -; CDR3 length: 13; V gene: TRBV7-8; J gene: TRBJ1-1
CDR3 protein: CASSRAGTGYGYTF; CDR3 DNA: TGTGCCAGCAGTCGCGCCGGGACAGGATATGGCTACACCTTC; D gene: TRBD1; clone size: -; CDR3 length: 14; V gene: TRBV28; J gene: TRBJ1-2
CDR3 protein: CAVEPYLSHTQETQYF; CDR3 DNA: TGTGCCGTAGAGCCGTATCTTTCCCATACCCAAGAGACCCAGTACTTC; D gene: -; clone size: -; CDR3 length: 16; V gene: TRBV7-8; J gene: TRBJ2-5
CDR3 protein: CASSVSGTGGTNYGYTF; CDR3 DNA: TGTGCCAGTAGTGTATCTGGGACAGGGGGTACTAACTATGGCTACACCTTC; D gene: TRBD1; clone size: -; CDR3 length: 17; V gene: TRBV19; J gene: TRBJ1-2
CDR3 protein: CASSSWDSYSTNEKLFF; CDR3 DNA: TGTGCCAGCAGCTCCTGGGACAGCTACTCAACTAATGAAAAACTGTTTTTT; D gene: TRBD1; clone size: -; CDR3 length: 17; V gene: TRBV5-5; J gene: TRBJ1-4
CDR3 protein: CATSDFGGEGVRETQYF; CDR3 DNA: TGTGCCACCAGTGATTTCGGGGGGGAGGGCGTGCGAGAGACCCAGTACTTC; D gene: TRBD2; clone size: -; CDR3 length: 17; V gene: TRBV24-1; J gene: TRBJ2-5
CDR3 protein: CASSIQRAGNQPQHF; CDR3 DNA: TGTGCCAGTAGTATCCAGAGGGCCGGCAATCAGCCCCAGCATTTT; D gene: -; clone size: -; CDR3 length: 15; V gene: TRBV19; J gene: TRBJ1-5
CDR3 protein: CASSPGGVNSPLHF; CDR3 DNA: TGTGCCAGCAGCCCGGGAGGCGTAAATTCACCCCTCCACTTT; D gene: -; clone size: -; CDR3 length: 14; V gene: TRBV7-9; J gene: TRBJ1-6
CDR3 protein: CASSSGTGLYEQYF; CDR3 DNA: TGTGCCAGCAGCTCGGGGACAGGGTTGTACGAGCAGTACTTC; D gene: TRBD1; clone size: -; CDR3 length: 14; V gene: TRBV7-9; J gene: TRBJ2-7
CDR3 protein: CASKSGSTDTQYF; CDR3 DNA: TGTGCCAGCAAGAGCGGGAGCACAGATACGCAGTATTTT; D gene: -; clone size: -; CDR3 length: 13; V gene: TRBV6-6; J gene: TRBJ2-3
CDR3 protein: CASSIGGGSYEQYF; CDR3 DNA: TGTGCCAGTAGTATAGGGGGCGGATCCTACGAGCAGTACTTC; D gene: -; clone size: -; CDR3 length: 14; V gene: TRBV19; J gene: TRBJ2-7
CDR3 protein: CASSPEGSGERAIYF; CDR3 DNA: TGTGCCAGCAGTCCGGAAGGCTCTGGAGAGAGGGCCATATATTTT; D gene: -; clone size: -; CDR3 length: 15; V gene: TRBV9; J gene: TRBJ1-3
CDR3 protein: CASSWDSSSNEKLFF; CDR3 DNA: TGTGCCAGTAGTTGGGACAGCTCCTCTAATGAAAAACTGTTTTTT; D gene: TRBD1; clone size: -; CDR3 length: 15; V gene: TRBV19; J gene: TRBJ1-4
CDR3 protein: CASRWTSQETQYF; CDR3 DNA: TGTGCCAGCCGCTGGACTAGCCAAGAGACCCAGTACTTC; D gene: TRBD2; clone size: -; CDR3 length: 13; V gene: TRBV28; J gene: TRBJ2-5
CDR3 protein: CASSLGIARGTEAFF; CDR3 DNA: TGCGCCAGCAGCCTAGGCATAGCTCGAGGGACTGAAGCTTTCTTT; D gene: -; clone size: -; CDR3 length: 15; V gene: TRBV5-1; J gene: TRBJ1-1
CDR3 protein: CASSELEQSYGYTF; CDR3 DNA: TGTGCCAGCAGTGAATTGGAACAGTCCTATGGCTACACCTTC; D gene: -; clone size: -; CDR3 length: 14; V gene: TRBV6-1; J gene: TRBJ1-2
CDR3 protein: CASSLTGDYGYTF; CDR3 DNA: TGTGCCAGCAGCTTGACAGGGGACTATGGCTACACCTTC; D gene: TRBD1; clone size: few; CDR3 length: 13; V gene: TRBV5-6; J gene: TRBJ1-2
CDR3 protein: CATARGGRDTEAFF; CDR3 DNA: TGTGCCACGGCCCGGGGGGGGCGGGACACTGAAGCTTTCTTT; D gene: -; clone size: -; CDR3 length: 14; V gene: TRBV19; J gene: TRBJ1-1
CDR3 protein: CASSEGPYEQYF; CDR3 DNA: TGTGCCAGCAGTGAGGGGCCCTACGAGCAGTACTTC; D gene: -; clone size: -; CDR3 length: 12; V gene: TRBV2; J gene: TRBJ2-7